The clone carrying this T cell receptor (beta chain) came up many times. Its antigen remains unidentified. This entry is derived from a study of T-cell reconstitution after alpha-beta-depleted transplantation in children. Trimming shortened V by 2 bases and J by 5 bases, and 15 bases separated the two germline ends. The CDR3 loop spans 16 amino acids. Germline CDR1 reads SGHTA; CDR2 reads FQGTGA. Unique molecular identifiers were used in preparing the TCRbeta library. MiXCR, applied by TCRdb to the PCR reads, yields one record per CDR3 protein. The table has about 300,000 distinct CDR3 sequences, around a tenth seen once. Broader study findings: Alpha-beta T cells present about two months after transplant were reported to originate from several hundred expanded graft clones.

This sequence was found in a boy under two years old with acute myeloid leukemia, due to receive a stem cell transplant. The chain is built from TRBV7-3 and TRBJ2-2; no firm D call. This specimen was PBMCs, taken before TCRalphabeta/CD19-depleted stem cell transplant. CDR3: CASSLAPLGETGELFF. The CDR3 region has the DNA TGTGCCAGCAGCTTAGCGCCCCTAGGAGAAACCGGGGAGCTGTTTTTT. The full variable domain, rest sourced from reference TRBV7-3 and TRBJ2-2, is GAGVSQTPSNKVTEKGKYVELRCDPISGHTALYWYRQSLGQGPEFLIYFQGTGAADDSGLPNDRFFAVRPEGSVSTLKIQRTERGDSAVYLCASSLAPLGETGELFFGEGSRLTVL.